The 7 T cell receptor beta chains below come from one sample, sequenced in a study of regulatory T cells in long-lasting Graves disease. Construction of the TCR beta libraries employed iRepertoire HTBI primers in conjunction with Arm-PCR of CDR3 regions. MiXCR, run by TCRdb on the multiplex PCR reads, gives a single entry per CDR3 protein. The table records approximately 540,000 distinct CDR3 sequences, 12% of them present only once. Time point noted: newly diagnosed GD, antithyroid drugs for less than 3 months. Researchers made the TCR library from RNA that was extracted from PBMCs. These sequences were also reported in another study, on T cells in Graves' hyperthyroidism and ophthalmopathy.

Material: peripheral blood mononuclear cells (PBMCs), obtained at new diagnosis, from a patient treated with antithyroid drugs. Receptors originate from a young woman with Graves disease.

In this sample, this clonotype turned up many times. V gene TRBV11-1 combines with J gene TRBJ2-7; 9 bases agree with TRBD2. V shed 1 base, J shed 2 bases, and the junction held 3 bases outside the gene matches. The germline CDR1 and CDR2 sequences are SGHAT and FQDESV (reference sequence). CDR3 length: 15 residues. CDR3 protein: CASSLGSGGTYEQYF. The CDR3 bases are TGTGCCAGCAGCTTAGGCAGCGGGGGGACCTACGAGCAGTACTTC.

This clonotype was seen ten or more times. This sequence joins TRBV6-5 and TRBJ1-4; D ambiguous. Germline V gene lookup returns CDR1 MNHEY and CDR2 SVGAGI. V lost 3 bases and J 8 bases, leaving 22 bases between the germline ends. The CDR3 has 17 amino acids. The CDR3 loop is CASSYRSSHPPREKLFF. In DNA form, the CDR3 reads TGTGCCAGCAGTTATCGCTCAAGCCATCCTCCACGGGAAAAACTGTTTTTT.

At least ten counts were recorded for this clonotype. The rearrangement links TRBV11-2 to TRBJ2-1, with 14 bases aligning to TRBD2. The CDR3 is made up of 15 amino acids. CDR1 and CDR2 (germline): SGHAT, FQNNGV. The V and J ends lost 3 bases and 7 bases, in that order; junction bases with no gene match: 2. In DNA form, the CDR3 reads TGTGCCAGCAGCTTGACTAGCGGGAGGGGGAATGAGCAGTTCTTC. Amino acids: CASSLTSGRGNEQFF.

This clonotype was recorded many times. The genes are TRBV2 and TRBJ2-1; D gene unclear. CDR1 and CDR2 from the germline V gene are SNHLY and FYNNEI. Deletions cut 8 bases from V and 7 bases from J, with 9 bases between. This CDR3 is built from 11 residues. CDR3 sequence (DNA): TGTGCCAGCGACGAGGCGAATGAGCAGTTCTTC. Its protein product is CASDEANEQFF.

This clonotype was observed at least ten times. The rearrangement joins TRBV28 to TRBJ2-3; the D gene is possibly TRBD2 (5 bases). The CDR3 contains 12 residues. CDR1 MDHEN and CDR2 SYDVKM come from the germline V gene. The CDR3 protein is CASLASTDTQYF. As DNA, the CDR3 is TGTGCAAGCCTAGCTAGCACAGATACGCAGTATTTT.

This clonotype was picked up many times. The chain combines TRBV10-3 with TRBJ2-5; 9 bases line up with TRBD2. This CDR3 has 14 amino acids. Per the germline V gene, CDR1 is ENHRY and CDR2 is SYGVKD. V lost 6 bases and J lost 2; bases outside the gene matches: 4. The CDR3 region has the DNA TGTGCCATCAGCCAAGGACTAGCGCAAGAGACCCAGTACTTC. Translation: CAISQGLAQETQYF.

Concerning this clonotype: A much larger clone sits a single nucleotide away, making a read error possible. The chain carries TRBV5-6 and TRBJ2-5, with 13 positions matching TRBD2. Germline assignment: CDR1 SGHDT and CDR2 YYEEEE. This CDR3 region has 18 residues. V lost 10 bases and J lost 2; bases outside the gene matches: 17. CDR3 sequence (DNA): TGTGCCTGCACCGTCGAAGGGGGACTAGCGGGACGGCAAGAGACCCAGTACTTC. Its translation is CACTVEGGLAGRQETQYF.